Detailed here is one T cell receptor (beta chain). The antigen remains unidentified. What was amplified from RNA transcripts were TCR beta CDR3 regions. First-round RT-PCR of the TCR CDR3 relied on the HTBI primer set. TCRdb passed the multiplex PCR reads through MiXCR, listing each CDR3 protein once. The repertoire has around 300,000 distinct CDR3 sequences, about 13% of them found once; the top ten carry 6.5% to 10%. Stable hyperthyroidism: no ophthalmopathy progression over 18 months of follow-up. These data originate in a study of T cells in Graves' hyperthyroidism and ophthalmopathy. Findings of the study overall: Onset of ophthalmopathy came a median approximately 6 months after the model predicted it. Stable hyperthyroidism was told apart from ophthalmopathy by a model built on 13 V-J features.

With V trimmed by 6 bases and J by 4 bases, 7 bases remained unmatched. The CDR3 runs to 15 residues. From germline, CDR1 is KGHSH and CDR2 LQKENI. This clonotype originated in a woman in her thirties or forties with Graves' hyperthyroidism. V and J are TRBV18 and TRBJ2-2, with 8 bases fitting TRBD1. The sequenced sample was blood. CDR3 loop: CASSRQGASTGELFF. CDR3 nucleotides: TGTGCCAGCTCTCGTCAGGGGGCTAGCACCGGGGAGCTGTTTTTT.